This T cell receptor (beta chain) was identified during a study of cytomegalovirus exposure and HLA in healthy donors. The overall study: There were some 410 genotyped donors. Of these, 75% to 90% fell in the genetic ancestry cluster associated with self-reported Caucasian donors.

V lost 1 base and J lost 6, with 13 bases in between. CDR1 GTSNPN and CDR2 SVGIG come from the germline V gene (reference sequence). The CDR3 is 13 residues long. Use of 60 Vbeta and 13 Jbeta primers characterized the PCR. Generated by immunoSEQ multiplex PCR, the TCRdb table keeps only in-frame clones and is missing some. There are under 200,000 clones in the sample; roughly 84% occur only once, and 1.5% lies in the top ten. This clone showed up just a few times. Its antigen is unidentified. Study outcomes and limitations: In an earlier analysis, in 587 donors, most V segments appeared productive either ~87% or ~30% of the time. Other equally common chains were less clonally expanded than HLA-associated TCR beta chains, a later analysis showed.

The sequence was obtained from a male donor in good health and CMV-seronegative. The J gene is TRBJ2-7, the V gene TRBV30, with D possibly being TRBD1 (6 bases). The material sequenced was PBMCs. Here the CDR3 DNA reads TGTGCCTGGAGTGCTAACAACAGGGCCGAGCAGTACTTC. Amino acid sequence: CAWSANNRAEQYF.